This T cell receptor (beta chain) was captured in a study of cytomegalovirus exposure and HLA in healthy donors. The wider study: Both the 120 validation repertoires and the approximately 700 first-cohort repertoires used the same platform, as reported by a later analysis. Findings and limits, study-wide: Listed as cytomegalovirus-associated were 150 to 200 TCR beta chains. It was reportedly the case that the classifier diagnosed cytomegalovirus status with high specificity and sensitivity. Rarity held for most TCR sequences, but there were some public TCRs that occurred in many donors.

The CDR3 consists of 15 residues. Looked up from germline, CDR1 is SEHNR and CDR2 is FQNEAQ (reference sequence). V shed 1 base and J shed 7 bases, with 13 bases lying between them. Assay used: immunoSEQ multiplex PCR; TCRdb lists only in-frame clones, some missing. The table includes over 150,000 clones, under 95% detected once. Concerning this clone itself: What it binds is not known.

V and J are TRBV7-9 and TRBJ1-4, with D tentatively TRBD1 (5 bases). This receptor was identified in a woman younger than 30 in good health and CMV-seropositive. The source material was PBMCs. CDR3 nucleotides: TGTGCCAGCAGCTTAGTCGGCGGGGGAGGTGAAAAACTGTTTTTT. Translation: CASSLVGGGGEKLFF.